The T cell receptor beta chain under discussion was sequenced for a study of metastatic and nonmetastatic thyroid tumors (TCRdb year 2020). At the level of the whole study: Repertoires from peripheral blood and from tumor or nodule tissue samples of malignant and benign thyroid patients were compared. General study outcomes and caveats: In both blood and tumor samples, malignant tumors were reported to have significantly higher TCR beta diversity than benign nodules.

No treatment had been received by any patient before thyroid surgery. Using T-cell receptor beta sequencing, the study looked back at clinical samples from patients collected from about 2011 to 2019. The germline V gene gives CDR1 as MNHEY and CDR2 as SVGAGI. Its CDR3 holds 13 amino acids, cysteine through phenylalanine. Of all the DNA, just the CDR3 is kept, 39 bases in frame from base 1. The library was built by means of PCR. Data came from an Illumina HiSeq 4000. High-throughput sequencing was used to profile the TCR beta-chain CDR3 region of each patient. Per the authors' processing: Drawing on CDR3 differences between clinicopathological groups, the researchers built a classifier meant to tell apart patients with distant-metastatic papillary thyroid cancer. The Shannon index was used to assess repertoire diversity, and the Morisita-Horn index was used to assess tumor-blood repertoire similarity. The public reads were quality trimmed at Q25 with fastp and then assembled into clones with MiXCR by TCRdb, keeping productive beta chains. TCRdb, not the authors, supplied the V and J calls. In this sample the table shows 30,000 to 45,000 clones, about 27% of which occur a single time. The ten top clones hold 11% of the sample.

Worth noting for this clone: This clone's antigen is unknown. A read error may account for a junction end that differs from germline.

This receptor was taken from a male donor with papillary thyroid cancer or a benign thyroid nodule (not recorded which). Some clones in this sample may be carry-over from other donors' samples. The sequencing input was blood. The chain joins TRBV6-5 to TRBJ2-3; a weak D assignment points to TRBD1 (5 bases agree). The nucleotide sequence reads TGTGCCAGTAGTTACACCAGGGAAGATACGCAGTATTTT. Translated, it reads CASSYTREDTQYF.